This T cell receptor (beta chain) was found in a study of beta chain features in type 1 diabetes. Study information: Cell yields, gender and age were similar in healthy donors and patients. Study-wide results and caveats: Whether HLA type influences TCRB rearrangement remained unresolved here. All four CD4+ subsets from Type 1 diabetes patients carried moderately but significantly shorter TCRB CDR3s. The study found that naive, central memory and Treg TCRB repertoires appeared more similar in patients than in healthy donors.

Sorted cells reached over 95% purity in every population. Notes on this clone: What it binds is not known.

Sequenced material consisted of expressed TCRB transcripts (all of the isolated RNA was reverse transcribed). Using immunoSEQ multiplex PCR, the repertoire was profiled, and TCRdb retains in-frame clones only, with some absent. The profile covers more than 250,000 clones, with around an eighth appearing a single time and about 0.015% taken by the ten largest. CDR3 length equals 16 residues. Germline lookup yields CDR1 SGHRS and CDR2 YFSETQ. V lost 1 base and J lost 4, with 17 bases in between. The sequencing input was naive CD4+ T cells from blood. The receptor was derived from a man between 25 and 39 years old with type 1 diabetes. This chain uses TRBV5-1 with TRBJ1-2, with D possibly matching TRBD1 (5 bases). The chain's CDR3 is CASSLSPQGSVYGYTF. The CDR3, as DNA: TGCGCCAGCAGCTTGAGCCCCCAGGGATCGGTCTATGGCTACACCTTC.